This T cell receptor (beta chain) was found in a study of tumor and adjacent non-tumor tissue in lung cancer. About this clonotype itself: Its ends do not fully match the called genes, so a read error is possible.

The template was RNA from unsorted bulk tissue. The CDR3 spans 20 residues. Germline-derived CDR1 and CDR2 are MDHEN and SYDVKM. TCRbeta libraries were built with three rounds of nested PCR, modified from ARM-PCR. One entry per CDR3 protein results from TCRdb running MiXCR on the multiplex PCR reads. This sample carries around 120,000 distinct CDR3 sequences, approximately 71% of them seen once, and the ten largest clones take about 13%. Sequencing was done on a sample of lung tumor tissue. The chain joins TRBV28 to TRBJ2-7; D possibly corresponds to TRBD2 (6 bases). This TCR was recovered from a man aged 25 to 40 with non-small cell lung cancer. The DNA for the CDR3 is TGTGCCAGCAGCACCCCGGAAGAAGTCGGGAGAGGGGACGGGGTCTACGCGCAGTACTTC. This translates into CASSTPEEVGRGDGVYAQYF.